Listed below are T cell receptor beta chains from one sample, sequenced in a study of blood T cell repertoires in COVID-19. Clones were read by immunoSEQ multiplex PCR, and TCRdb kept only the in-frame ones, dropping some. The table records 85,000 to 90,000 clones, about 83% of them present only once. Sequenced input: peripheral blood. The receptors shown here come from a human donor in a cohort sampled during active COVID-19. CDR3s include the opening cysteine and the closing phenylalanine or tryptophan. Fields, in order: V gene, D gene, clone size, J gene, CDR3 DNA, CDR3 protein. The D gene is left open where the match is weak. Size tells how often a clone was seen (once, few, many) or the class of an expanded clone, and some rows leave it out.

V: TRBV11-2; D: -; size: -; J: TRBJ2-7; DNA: TGTGCCAGCAGCTCGACACTCTACGAGCAGTACTTC; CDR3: CASSSTLYEQYF
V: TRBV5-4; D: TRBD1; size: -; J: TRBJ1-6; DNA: TGTGCCAGCAGCTCGGCAGGGGGGTCCTATAATTCACCCCTCCACTTT; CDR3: CASSSAGGSYNSPLHF
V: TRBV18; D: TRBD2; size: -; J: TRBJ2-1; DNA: TGTGCCAGCTCCAGGGAGATTAGCGGGGGGACCTACAATGAGCAGTTCTTC; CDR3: CASSREISGGTYNEQFF
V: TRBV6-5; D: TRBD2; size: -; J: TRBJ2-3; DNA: TGTGCCAGCAGCCCGGTAGCGGGGATAGGGGATACGCAGTATTTT; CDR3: CASSPVAGIGDTQYF
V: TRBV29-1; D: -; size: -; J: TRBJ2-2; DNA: TGCAGCGTTGCGGGCATTCGGGGGGCGAAGACCGGGGAGCTGTTTTTT; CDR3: CSVAGIRGAKTGELFF
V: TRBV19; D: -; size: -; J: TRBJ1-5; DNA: TGTGCCAGTACCCTATGGGCCAGTTACAGGAGCAATCAGCCCCAGCATTTT; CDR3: CASTLWASYRSNQPQHF
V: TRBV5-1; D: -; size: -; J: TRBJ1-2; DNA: TGCGCCAGCAGCTTGGACAGGGATACCTATGGCTACACCTTC; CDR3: CASSLDRDTYGYTF
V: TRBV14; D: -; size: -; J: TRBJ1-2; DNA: TGTGCCAGCAGCCAACCAGGGAAAGACTATGGCTACACCTTC; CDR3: CASSQPGKDYGYTF
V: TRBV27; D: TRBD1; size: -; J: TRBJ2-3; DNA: TGTGCCAGCAGTTTAATCCAGGGGGCGGATACGCAGTATTTT; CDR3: CASSLIQGADTQYF
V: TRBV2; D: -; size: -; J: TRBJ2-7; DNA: TGTGCCAGCAGTGACGGCCTAGTTTACGAGCAGTACTTC; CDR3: CASSDGLVYEQYF
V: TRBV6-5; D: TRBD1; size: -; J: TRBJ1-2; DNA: TGTGCCAGCGGTTTACAGGGGGATCTGTATGGCTACACCTTC; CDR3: CASGLQGDLYGYTF
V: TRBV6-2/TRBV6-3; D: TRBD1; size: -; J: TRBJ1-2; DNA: TGTGCCAGCAGTACCGGGACAGGGGTTCTCGTAGGGGATGGCTACACCTTC; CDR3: CASSTGTGVLVGDGYTF
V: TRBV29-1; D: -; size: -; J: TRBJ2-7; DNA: TGCAGCGTCGTAAGCCAGGGCTGGCCCTACGAGCAGTACTTC; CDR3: CSVVSQGWPYEQYF
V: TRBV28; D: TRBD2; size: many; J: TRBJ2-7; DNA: TGTGCCACCCGGCGGGGGGGGAGCTCCTACGAGCAGTACTTC; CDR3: CATRRGGSSYEQYF
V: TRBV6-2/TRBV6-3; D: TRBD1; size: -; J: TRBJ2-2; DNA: TGTGCCAGCAGTTACTCGCAGGGGGCGCCCACCGGGGAGCTGTTTTTT; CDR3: CASSYSQGAPTGELFF
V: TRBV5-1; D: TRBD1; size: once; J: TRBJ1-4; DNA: TGCGCCAGCAGTCCGGGACAGCTAAATGAAAAACTGTTTTTT; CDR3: CASSPGQLNEKLFF
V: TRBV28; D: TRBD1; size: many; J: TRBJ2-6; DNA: TGTGCCAGCAGTCGACAGGGGGGTAGCTCTGGGGCCAACGTCCTGACTTTC; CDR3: CASSRQGGSSGANVLTF
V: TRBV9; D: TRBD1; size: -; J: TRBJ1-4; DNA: TGTGCCAGCAGCGCTGGGACAGGGGTGATTGAAAAACTGTTTTTT; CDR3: CASSAGTGVIEKLFF
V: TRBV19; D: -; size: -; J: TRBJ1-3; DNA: TGTGCCAGCCTCAGGGCAGGTGGAAACACCATATATTTT; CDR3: CASLRAGGNTIYF
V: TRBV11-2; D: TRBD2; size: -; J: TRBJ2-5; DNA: TGTGCCAGCAGCCCGCTAGCGGGAGTGTACGAGACCCAGTACTTC; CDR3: CASSPLAGVYETQYF
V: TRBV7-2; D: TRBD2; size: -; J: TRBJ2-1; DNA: TGTGCCAGCAGCCCTGGACTAGCGGGGAGTAATGAGCAGTTCTTC; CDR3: CASSPGLAGSNEQFF
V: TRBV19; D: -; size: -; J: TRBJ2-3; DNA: TGTGCCAGTGGGAGAGCCACAGATACGCAGTATTTT; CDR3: CASGRATDTQYF
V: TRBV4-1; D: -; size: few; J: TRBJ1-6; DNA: TGCGCCAGCAGCCAAGCGGGCCCAGCCGGGGCACCCCTCCACTTT; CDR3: CASSQAGPAGAPLHF
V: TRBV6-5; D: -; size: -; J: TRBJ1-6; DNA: TGTGCCAGCAGTTTACTGCAGGGTATAGATTCACCCCTCCACTTT; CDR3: CASSLLQGIDSPLHF
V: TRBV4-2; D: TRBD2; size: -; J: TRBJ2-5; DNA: TGTGCCAGCAGCCAAGAGGGGCTAGCGGGAGGGCGGGAGACCCAGTACTTC; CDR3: CASSQEGLAGGRETQYF
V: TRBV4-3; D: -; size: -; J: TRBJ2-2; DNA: TGCGCCAGCAGCCAAGGGGTGACGGGCACCGGGGAGCTGTTTTTT; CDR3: CASSQGVTGTGELFF
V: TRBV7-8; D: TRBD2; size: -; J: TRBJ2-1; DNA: TGTGCCAGCAGCTCCCCCGGGACTAGCGGGAGGGATGAGCAGTTCTTC; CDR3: CASSSPGTSGRDEQFF
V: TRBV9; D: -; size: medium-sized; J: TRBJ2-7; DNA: TGTGCCAGCAGCGTAGGAACAGGGAGCTCCTACGAGCAGTACTTC; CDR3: CASSVGTGSSYEQYF
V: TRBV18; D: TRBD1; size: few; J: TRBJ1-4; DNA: TGTGCCAGCTCCCCATTCCGGGACAGGGAACTTTTTGACGAAAAACTGTTTTTT; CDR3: CASSPFRDRELFDEKLFF
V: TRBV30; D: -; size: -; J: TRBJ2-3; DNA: TGTGCCTGGAGTGGGGGAGTTGAAGATACGCAGTATTTT; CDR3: CAWSGGVEDTQYF
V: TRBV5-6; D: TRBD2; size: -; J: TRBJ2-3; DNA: TGTGCCAGCAGCTTGGGGGTAGCGGGAGGGCGAGATACGCAGTATTTT; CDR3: CASSLGVAGGRDTQYF
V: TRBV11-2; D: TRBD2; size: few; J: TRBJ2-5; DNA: TGTGCCAGCAGCTCCGAGGGGAGGGCCCAAGAGACCCAGTACTTC; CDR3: CASSSEGRAQETQYF
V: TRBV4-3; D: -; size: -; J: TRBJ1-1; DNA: TGCGCCAGCAGCCCGGGACACAACACTGAAGCTTTCTTT; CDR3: CASSPGHNTEAFF
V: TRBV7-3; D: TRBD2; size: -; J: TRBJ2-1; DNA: TGTGCCAGCAGCTATGGACTAGCGGGGGACAATGAGCAGTTCTTC; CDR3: CASSYGLAGDNEQFF
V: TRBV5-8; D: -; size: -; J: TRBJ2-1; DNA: TGTGCCAGCAGCGCGAGGGTTCATGAGCAGTTCTTC; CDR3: CASSARVHEQFF
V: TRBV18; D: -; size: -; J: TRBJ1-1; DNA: TGTGCCAGCTCAGTTAGACAGCGGAACACTGAAGCTTTCTTT; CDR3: CASSVRQRNTEAFF
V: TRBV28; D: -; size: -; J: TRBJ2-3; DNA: TGTGCCAGCCTTATCGGGGGTCGAAACACAGATACGCAGTATTTT; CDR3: CASLIGGRNTDTQYF